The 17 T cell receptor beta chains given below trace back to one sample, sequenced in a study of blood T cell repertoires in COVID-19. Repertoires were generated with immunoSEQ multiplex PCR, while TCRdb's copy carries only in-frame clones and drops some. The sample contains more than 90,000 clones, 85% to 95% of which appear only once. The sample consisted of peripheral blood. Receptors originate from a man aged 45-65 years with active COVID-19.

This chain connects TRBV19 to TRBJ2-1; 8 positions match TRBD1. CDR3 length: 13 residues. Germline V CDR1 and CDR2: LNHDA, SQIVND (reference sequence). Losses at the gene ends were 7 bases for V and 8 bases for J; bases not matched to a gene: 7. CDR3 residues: CASTTTGGYEQFF. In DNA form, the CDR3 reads TGTGCCAGTACTACTACAGGGGGTTATGAGCAGTTCTTC.

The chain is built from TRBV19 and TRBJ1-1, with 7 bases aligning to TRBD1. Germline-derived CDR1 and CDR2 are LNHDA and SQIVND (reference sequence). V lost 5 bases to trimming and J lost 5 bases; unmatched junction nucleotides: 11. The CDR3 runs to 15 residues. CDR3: CASSLQTGLGTEAFF. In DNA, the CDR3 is TGTGCCAGTAGTCTCCAGACAGGGTTGGGAACTGAAGCTTTCTTT. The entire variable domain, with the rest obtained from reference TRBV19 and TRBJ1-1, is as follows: DGGITQSPKYLFRKEGQNVTLSCEQNLNHDAMYWYRQDPGQGLRLIYYSQIVNDFQKGDIAEGYSVSREKKESFPLTVTSAQKNPTAFYLCASSLQTGLGTEAFFGQGTRLTVV.

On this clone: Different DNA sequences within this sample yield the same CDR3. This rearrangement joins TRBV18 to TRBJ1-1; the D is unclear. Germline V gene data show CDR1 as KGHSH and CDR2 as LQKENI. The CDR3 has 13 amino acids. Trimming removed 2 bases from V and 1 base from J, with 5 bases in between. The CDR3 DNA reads TGTGCCAGCTCACCAGGGCGGAACACTGAAGCTTTCTTT. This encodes CASSPGRNTEAFF.

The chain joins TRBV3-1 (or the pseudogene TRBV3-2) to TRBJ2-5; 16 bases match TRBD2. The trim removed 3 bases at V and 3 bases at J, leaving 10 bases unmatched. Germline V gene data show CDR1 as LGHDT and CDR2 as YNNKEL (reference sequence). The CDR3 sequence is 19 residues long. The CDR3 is CASSQPGLAGGPEEETQYF. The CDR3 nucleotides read TGTGCCAGCAGCCAGCCGGGACTAGCGGGAGGGCCTGAGGAAGAGACCCAGTACTTC.

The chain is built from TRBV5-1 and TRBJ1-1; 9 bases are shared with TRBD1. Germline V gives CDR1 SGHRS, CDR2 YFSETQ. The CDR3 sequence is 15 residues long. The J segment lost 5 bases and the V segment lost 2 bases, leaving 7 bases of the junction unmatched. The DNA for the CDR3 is TGCGCCAGCAGCTTACAGGGGGCGCCGGTTACTGAAGCTTTCTTT. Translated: CASSLQGAPVTEAFF.

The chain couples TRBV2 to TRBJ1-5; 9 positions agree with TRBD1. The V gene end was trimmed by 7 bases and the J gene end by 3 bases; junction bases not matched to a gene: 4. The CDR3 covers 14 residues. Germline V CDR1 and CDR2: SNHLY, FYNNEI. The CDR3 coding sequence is TGTGCCAGCAAGGGACAGGGAGACAATCAGCCCCAGCATTTT. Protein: CASKGQGDNQPQHF.

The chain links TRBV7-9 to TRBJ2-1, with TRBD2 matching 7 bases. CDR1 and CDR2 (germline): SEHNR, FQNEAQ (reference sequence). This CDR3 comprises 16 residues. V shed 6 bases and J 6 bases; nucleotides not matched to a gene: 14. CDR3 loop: CASRLINGLVSNEQFF. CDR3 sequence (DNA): TGTGCCAGCAGACTCATAAACGGACTAGTAAGCAATGAGCAGTTCTTC. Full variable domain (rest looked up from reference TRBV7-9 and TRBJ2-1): DTGVSQNPRHKITKRGQNVTFRCDPISEHNRLYWYRQTLGQGPEFLTYFQNEAQLEKSRLLSDRFSAERPKGSFSTLEIQRTEQGDSAMYLCASRLINGLVSNEQFFGPGTRLTVL.

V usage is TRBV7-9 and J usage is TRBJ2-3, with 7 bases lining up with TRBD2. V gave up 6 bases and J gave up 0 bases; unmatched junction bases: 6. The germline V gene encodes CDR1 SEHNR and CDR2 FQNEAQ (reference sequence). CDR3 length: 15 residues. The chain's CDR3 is CASRPSGTSTDTQYF. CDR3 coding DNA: TGTGCCAGCAGACCTAGCGGCACTAGCACAGATACGCAGTATTTT.

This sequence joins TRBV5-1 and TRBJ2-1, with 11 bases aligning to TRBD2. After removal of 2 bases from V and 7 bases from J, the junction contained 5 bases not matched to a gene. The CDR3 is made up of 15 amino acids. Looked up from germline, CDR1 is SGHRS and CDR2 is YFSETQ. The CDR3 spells CASSFRTSGLNEQFF. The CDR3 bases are TGCGCCAGCAGCTTTCGGACTAGCGGGCTGAATGAGCAGTTCTTC.

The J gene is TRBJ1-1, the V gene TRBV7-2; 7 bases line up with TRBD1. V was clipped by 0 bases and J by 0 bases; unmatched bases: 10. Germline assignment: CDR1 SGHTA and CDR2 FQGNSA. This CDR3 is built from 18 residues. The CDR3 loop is CASSLAGGAFRMNTEAFF. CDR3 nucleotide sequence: TGTGCCAGCAGCTTAGCAGGGGGCGCATTTAGGATGAACACTGAAGCTTTCTTT.

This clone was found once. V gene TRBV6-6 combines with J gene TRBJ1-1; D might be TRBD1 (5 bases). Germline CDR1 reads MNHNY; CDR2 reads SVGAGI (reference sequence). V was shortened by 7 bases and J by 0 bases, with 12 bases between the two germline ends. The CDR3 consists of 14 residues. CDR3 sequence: CASISGGLNTEAFF. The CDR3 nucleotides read TGTGCCAGCATCTCGGGGGGGTTGAACACTGAAGCTTTCTTT.

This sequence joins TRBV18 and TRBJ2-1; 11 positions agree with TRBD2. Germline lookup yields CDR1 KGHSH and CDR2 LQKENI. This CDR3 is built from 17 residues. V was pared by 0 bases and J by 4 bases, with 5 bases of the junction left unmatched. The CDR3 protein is CASSPPLAGGRYNEQFF. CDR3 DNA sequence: TGTGCCAGCTCACCACCGTTAGCGGGAGGGCGGTACAATGAGCAGTTCTTC. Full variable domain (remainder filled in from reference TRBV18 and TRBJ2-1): NAGVMQNPRHLVRRRGQEARLRCSPMKGHSHVYWYRQLPEEGLKFMVYLQKENIIDESGMPKERFSAEFPKEGPSILRIQQVVRGDSAAYFCASSPPLAGGRYNEQFFGPGTRLTVL.

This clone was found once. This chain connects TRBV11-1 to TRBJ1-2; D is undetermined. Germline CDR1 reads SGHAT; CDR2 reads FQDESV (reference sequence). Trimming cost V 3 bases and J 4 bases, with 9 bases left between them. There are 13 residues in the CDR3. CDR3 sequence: CASSFGTAYGYTF. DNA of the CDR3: TGTGCCAGCAGCTTCGGTACAGCCTATGGCTACACCTTC.

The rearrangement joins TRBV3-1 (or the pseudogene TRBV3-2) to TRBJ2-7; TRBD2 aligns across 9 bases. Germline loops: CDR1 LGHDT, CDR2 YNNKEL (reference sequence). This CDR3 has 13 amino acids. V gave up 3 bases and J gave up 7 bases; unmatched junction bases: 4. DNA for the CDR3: TGTGCCAGCAGCCAGGGACTAGCTGTGGAGCAGTACTTC. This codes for CASSQGLAVEQYF.

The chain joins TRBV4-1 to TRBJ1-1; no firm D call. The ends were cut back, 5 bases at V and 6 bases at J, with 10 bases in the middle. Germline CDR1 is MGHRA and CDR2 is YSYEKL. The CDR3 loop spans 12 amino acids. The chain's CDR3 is CASSWGGPEAFF. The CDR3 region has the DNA TGCGCCAGCAGCTGGGGAGGGCCTGAAGCTTTCTTT.

CDR3 region: CASSTQQGITDTQYF. In DNA form, the CDR3 reads TGCGCCAGCAGCACTCAACAGGGGATCACAGATACGCAGTATTTT. V usage is TRBV5-1 and J usage is TRBJ2-3, with 7 nucleotides matching TRBD1. Germline CDR1 and CDR2: SGHRS and YFSETQ. V lost 4 bases, J lost 2 bases, and 7 bases stayed unmatched. CDR3 length: 15 residues. Combining the CDR3 with reference TRBV5-1 and TRBJ2-3 gives the whole variable domain KAGVTQTPRYLIKTRGQQVTLSCSPISGHRSVSWYQQTPGQGLQFLFEYFSETQRNKGNFPGRFSGRQFSNSRSEMNVSTLELGDSALYLCASSTQQGITDTQYFGPGTRLTVL.

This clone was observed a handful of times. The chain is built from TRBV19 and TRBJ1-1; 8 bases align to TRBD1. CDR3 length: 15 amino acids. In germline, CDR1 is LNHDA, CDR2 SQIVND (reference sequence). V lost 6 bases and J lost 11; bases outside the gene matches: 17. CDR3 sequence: CASSGQGIRSLGAFF. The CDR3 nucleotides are TGTGCCAGTAGCGGACAGGGCATAAGGAGTCTTGGGGCTTTCTTT.